This T cell receptor (beta chain) was retrieved from a study of identical twins. Study-wide points: Among monozygotic twins, out-of-frame TCR alpha sharing exceeded what models predicted. There is a chance that invariant MAIT and iNKT cells partially muddied zero-insertion analyses.

V was clipped by 7 bases and J by 7 bases; unmatched bases: 8. Germline V gives CDR1 MDHEN, CDR2 SYDVKM. This CDR3 has 15 residues. Template switching added a universal primer site; cDNA carried unique molecular identifiers. TCRdb recomputed calls from the 5' RACE reads with MiXCR, one row per CDR3 protein. The repertoire includes more than 1.5 million distinct CDR3 sequences, less than 35% of them detected once, and about 0.25% sits in the top ten. In the case of this clonotype: Its specificity is unknown.

Each donor (without exception) was a healthy Caucasian. This clonotype was sampled from a newborn girl in good health. The chain has TRBV28 and TRBJ1-6, with TRBD1 matching 9 bases. Source material: cord blood. The CDR3 sequence is CASTAQGARNSPLHF. As DNA, the CDR3 is TGTGCCAGCACCGCACAGGGGGCGCGGAATTCACCCCTCCACTTT.